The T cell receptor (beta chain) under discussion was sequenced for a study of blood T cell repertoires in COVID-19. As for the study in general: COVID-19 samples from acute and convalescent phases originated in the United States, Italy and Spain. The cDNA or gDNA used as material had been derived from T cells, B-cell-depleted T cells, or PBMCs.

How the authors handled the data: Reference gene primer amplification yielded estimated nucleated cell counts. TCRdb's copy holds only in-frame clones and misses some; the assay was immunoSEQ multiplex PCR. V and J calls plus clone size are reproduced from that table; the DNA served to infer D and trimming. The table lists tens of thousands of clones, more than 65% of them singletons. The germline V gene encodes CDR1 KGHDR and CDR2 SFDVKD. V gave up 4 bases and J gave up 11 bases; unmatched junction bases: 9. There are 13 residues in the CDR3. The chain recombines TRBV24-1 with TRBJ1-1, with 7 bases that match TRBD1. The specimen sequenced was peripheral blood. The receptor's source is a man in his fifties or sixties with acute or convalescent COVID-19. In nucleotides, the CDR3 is TGTGCCACCAGTGACCAACTCACAGGGGTGGCTTTCTTT. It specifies CATSDQLTGVAFF.